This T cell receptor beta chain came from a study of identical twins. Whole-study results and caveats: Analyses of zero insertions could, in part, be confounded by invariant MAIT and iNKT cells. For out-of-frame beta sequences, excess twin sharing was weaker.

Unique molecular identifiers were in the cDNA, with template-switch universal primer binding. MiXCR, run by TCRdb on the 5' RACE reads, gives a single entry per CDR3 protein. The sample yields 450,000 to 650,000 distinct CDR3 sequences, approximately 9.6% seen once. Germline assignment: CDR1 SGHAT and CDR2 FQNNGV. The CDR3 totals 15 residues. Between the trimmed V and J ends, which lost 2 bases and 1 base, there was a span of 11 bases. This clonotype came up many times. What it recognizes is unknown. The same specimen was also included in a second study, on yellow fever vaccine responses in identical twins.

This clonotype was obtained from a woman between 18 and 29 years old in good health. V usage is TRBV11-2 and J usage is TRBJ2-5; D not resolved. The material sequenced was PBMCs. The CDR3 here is CASSLSGRSQETQYF. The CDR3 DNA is TGTGCCAGCAGCTTATCCGGACGGTCCCAAGAGACCCAGTACTTC.